Presented here are 21 T cell receptor beta chains from one specimen sequenced in a study of blood T cells in healthy people across ages. For the second PCR, which ran for 7 to 11 cycles, a sample-barcoded 5' primer and a J-beta primer mix were used. Each CDR3 protein is one row after TCRdb ran MiXCR on the 5' RACE reads. The data contain 900,000 to 950,000 distinct CDR3 sequences, 25% to 30% of them singletons. These data were also filed under a second study, of T cells of mothers and their children.

Sample: blood. All receptors derive from a woman between 40 and 50 years old in good health.

As concerns this clonotype: One base away lies a much larger clone, so this may be a sequencing read error. The genes are TRBV3-1 and TRBJ2-7; possible D gene TRBD1, 5 bases. V was clipped by 3 bases and J by 3 bases, with 6 bases between them. Germline CDR1 is LGHDT and CDR2 is YNNKEL (reference sequence). This CDR3 has 12 residues. CDR3 residues: CASSHRVYEQYF. The CDR3 DNA is TGTGCCAGCAGCCACAGGGTCTACGAGCAGTACTTC.

This clonotype appeared many times. This chain links TRBV20-1 with TRBJ2-7; D possibly matches TRBD1 or TRBD2 (6 bases each). The length of the CDR3 is 14 residues. V was trimmed by 3 bases and J by 2 bases, leaving 14 bases between them. The V gene's germline CDR1 is DFQATT and CDR2 SNEGSKA (reference sequence). In nucleotides, the CDR3 is TGCAGTGCTAGCAACCGGGGGCGCCCCTACGAGCAGTACTTC. Amino acids: CSASNRGRPYEQYF.

The V gene is TRBV6-1, the J gene TRBJ2-1; D perhaps matches TRBD2 (5 bases). Trimming shortened V by 5 bases and J by 12 bases, and 14 bases separated the two germline ends. Per the germline V gene, CDR1 is MNHNS and CDR2 is SASEGT. The CDR3 covers 12 residues. In DNA, the CDR3 is TGTGCCAGCAGTCCGACGCTCGGACTGCAGTTCTTC. It specifies CASSPTLGLQFF.

This clonotype was counted ten times or more. The chain has TRBV4-1 and TRBJ2-7, with a possible D match to TRBD2 (6 bases). CDR1 is MGHRA and CDR2 is YSYEKL in the germline V gene. The CDR3 contains 16 residues. Trimming shortened V by 6 bases and J by 0 bases, and 18 bases separated the two germline ends. In DNA, the CDR3 is TGCGCCAGCAGTCAGACGTGGGGACTGAGCTCCTACGAGCAGTACTTC. Encoded protein: CASSQTWGLSSYEQYF.

This clonotype was seen ten or more times. The chain employs TRBV5-1 and TRBJ2-3; D is possibly TRBD2 (6 bases). Germline CDR1 SGHRS, CDR2 YFSETQ. The CDR3 covers 16 residues. The ends were cut back, 3 bases at V and 0 bases at J, with 14 bases in the middle. CDR3 coding DNA: TGCGCCAGCAGCTCTAGGGCCCGGGGGAGCACAGATACGCAGTATTTT. Translated, it gives CASSSRARGSTDTQYF.

As concerns this clonotype: Given a much more abundant clone one base away, this may be a read error. The genes are TRBV20-1 and TRBJ2-1; TRBD2 aligns across 8 bases. The CDR3 is 17 residues long. Germline V lookup: CDR1 DFQATT, CDR2 SNEGSKA (reference sequence). The CDR3 loop reads CSARAIAGGSSCNEQFF. In DNA, the CDR3 is TGCAGTGCTAGGGCCATTGCGGGGGGTAGCTCCTGCAATGAGCAGTTCTTC.

Many counts were recorded for this clonotype. The rearrangement uses TRBV29-1 and TRBJ2-3, with D perhaps given as TRBD1 or TRBD2 (5 bases each). Germline CDR1 reads SQVTM; CDR2 reads ANQGSEA. CDR3 length: 15 residues. In DNA form, the CDR3 reads TGCAGTATTACCGCCGGGGCCCACTCCACAGATACGCAGTATTTT. Translating gives CSITAGAHSTDTQYF.

CDR3 DNA sequence: TGTGCCACCAGCAGGGGCAGAAGCATCACAGATACGCAGTATTTT. Protein: CATSRGRSITDTQYF. This sequence joins TRBV15 and TRBJ2-3, with unresolved D. CDR1 is LNHNV and CDR2 is YYDKDF in the germline V gene (reference sequence). The length of the CDR3 is 15 residues. V lost 3 bases and J lost 2, with 12 bases in between.

The rearrangement uses TRBV12-3 or TRBV12-4 and TRBJ2-7; D gene ambiguous. The CDR3 consists of 13 residues. CDR3 bases: TGTGGTAGCAGTTTGAAGGGTCCCTACGAGCAGTACTTC. This translates into CGSSLKGPYEQYF.

In its sample, this clonotype was seen a few times. The chain employs TRBV7-8 and TRBJ1-1; tentatively, D is TRBD1 (5 bases). CDR1 and CDR2 from the germline V gene are SGHVS and FQNEAQ. V was cut by 7 bases and J by 7 bases, with 19 bases left in between. The length of the CDR3 is 14 residues. The CDR3 is CASKSDLGAVEAFF. In DNA form, the CDR3 reads TGTGCCAGCAAATCAGACCTAGGGGCAGTTGAAGCTTTCTTT.

This clonotype was counted many times. The chain carries TRBV5-1 and TRBJ2-2; D perhaps matches TRBD1 (6 bases). Germline values: CDR1 SGHRS, CDR2 YFSETQ. CDR3 length: 15 residues. Trimming took off 1 base at V and 3 bases at J, with 10 bases between the two ends. CDR3 sequence (DNA): TGCGCCAGCAGCTTGAGACAGGACTACACCGGGGAGCTGTTTTTT. Its protein is CASSLRQDYTGELFF.

This chain uses TRBV20-1 with TRBJ2-3; TRBD1 or TRBD2 may be the D gene (5 bases each). V was cut by 6 bases and J by 0 bases, with 19 bases left in between. Germline loops: CDR1 DFQATT, CDR2 SNEGSKA (reference sequence). The CDR3 is 16 amino acids. The CDR3 sequence is CSAPRDEGISTDTQYF. CDR3 nucleotide sequence: TGCAGTGCGCCCCGGGACGAGGGCATTAGCACAGATACGCAGTATTTT.

J is TRBJ2-6 and V is TRBV30, with 9 bases fitting TRBD1. The V segment lost 8 bases and the J segment 4 bases; nucleotides outside the gene matches: 6. CDR3 length: 14 residues. Germline V gene data show CDR1 as GTSNPN and CDR2 as SVGIG (reference sequence). CDR3 bases: TGTGCCCGACAGGGGGGCTCGGGGGCCAACGTCCTGACTTTC. As protein: CARQGGSGANVLTF.

This clonotype was seen repeatedly, ten times or more. The chain couples TRBV28 to TRBJ2-7; tentative D call: TRBD1 (6 bases). This CDR3 is built from 14 residues. The germline V and J ends were trimmed by 5 bases and 4 bases, with 15 bases remaining between them. CDR1 and CDR2 from the germline V gene are MDHEN and SYDVKM. The CDR3 spells CASSPQGTLYEQYF. The CDR3, as DNA: TGTGCCAGCAGTCCTCAAGGGACACTTTACGAGCAGTACTTC.

The rearrangement joins TRBV12-3 or TRBV12-4 to TRBJ1-4; no clear D gene. The CDR3 runs 14 residues. V was shortened by 5 bases and J by 8 bases, with 15 bases between the two germline ends. CDR3 DNA sequence: TGTGCCAGCAGTCCTGGACGCGTAGGGGAAAAACTGTTTTTT. It specifies CASSPGRVGEKLFF.

In this sample, this clonotype turned up a few times. This chain joins TRBV20-1 and TRBJ2-1; possible D gene TRBD1, 6 bases. CDR3 length equals 13 residues. Looked up from germline, CDR1 is DFQATT and CDR2 is SNEGSKA (reference sequence). With 5 bases removed from V and 7 bases from J, the gap between germline ends came to 15 bases. The CDR3 here is CSAVSSGENEQFF. The CDR3 nucleotides read TGCAGTGCTGTCTCTTCAGGGGAGAATGAGCAGTTCTTC.

This clonotype was picked up a small number of times. This chain connects TRBV5-1 to TRBJ2-7; D gene ambiguous. CDR1 is SGHRS and CDR2 is YFSETQ in the germline V gene. Trimming shortened V by 4 bases and J by 3 bases, and 14 bases separated the two germline ends. The CDR3 contains 14 residues. CDR3 sequence reads: CASSPDSPGYEQYF. The CDR3 DNA reads TGCGCCAGCAGCCCGGATTCCCCGGGCTACGAGCAGTACTTC. Full variable domain (rest looked up from reference TRBV5-1 and TRBJ2-7): KAGVTQTPRYLIKTRGQQVTLSCSPISGHRSVSWYQQTPGQGLQFLFEYFSETQRNKGNFPGRFSGRQFSNSRSEMNVSTLELGDSALYLCASSPDSPGYEQYFGPGTRLTVT.

To note about this clonotype: The junction does not match germline at one end; this may be a read error. The rearrangement joins TRBV10-3 to TRBJ1-2; D unresolved. This CDR3 spans 14 amino acids. CDR1 is ENHRY, CDR2 SYGVKD, per germline. The CDR3 nucleotides read TGTGTCATCACCCAAGACGATGGGGACTATGGCTACACCTTC. It encodes CVITQDDGDYGYTF.

This clonotype has just a few counts. The chain links TRBV6-6 to TRBJ2-3, with D perhaps TRBD1 (5 bases). V shed 7 bases and J shed 3 bases, with 11 bases lying between them. Germline V gene sequence: CDR1 MNHNY, CDR2 SVGAGI (reference sequence). The CDR3 length is 13 residues. CDR3 protein: CASTPPGTDTQYF. Written as DNA, the CDR3 is TGTGCCAGCACCCCCCCAGGGACAGATACGCAGTATTTT.

The chain is built from TRBV7-3 and TRBJ2-3, with TRBD1 identical over 8 bases. The germline V gene has CDR1 SGHTA and CDR2 FQGTGA. This CDR3 region has 13 residues. J was trimmed by 5 bases and V by 5 bases; bases with no gene match: 3. In DNA, the CDR3 is TGTGCCAGCAGCCAGGGGGCAAAAGATACGCAGTATTTT. It translates to CASSQGAKDTQYF. Complete variable domain (other parts from reference TRBV7-3 and TRBJ2-3): GAGVSQTPSNKVTEKGKYVELRCDPISGHTALYWYRQSLGQGPEFLIYFQGTGAADDSGLPNDRFFAVRPEGSVSTLKIQRTERGDSAVYLCASSQGAKDTQYFGPGTRLTVL.

The rearrangement uses TRBV5-5 and TRBJ1-3; 7 bases match TRBD1. The CDR3 is 16 amino acids. Germline V gene lookup returns CDR1 SGHKS and CDR2 YYEKEE (reference sequence). Losses at the gene ends were 3 bases for V and 1 base for J; bases not matched to a gene: 7. This CDR3 reads CASSSSPGGSGNTIYF. The DNA of the CDR3 is TGTGCCAGCAGCTCCTCGCCAGGGGGTTCTGGAAACACCATATATTTT.